A single sample gave rise to the 17 T cell receptor beta chains below, sequenced in a study of blood T cell repertoires in COVID-19. Data came from immunoSEQ multiplex PCR; TCRdb stores just in-frame clones and leaves some out. The data contain a few hundred thousand clones, more than 85% of them singletons. The sequenced material came from peripheral blood. These receptors were obtained from a person under 30 with COVID-19, enrolled during active disease.

The V gene is TRBV4-1, the J gene TRBJ2-7, with D perhaps matching TRBD2 (5 bases). Between the trimmed V and J ends, which lost 0 bases and 5 bases, there was a span of 17 bases. In germline, CDR1 is MGHRA, CDR2 YSYEKL. The CDR3 is 16 residues long. The CDR3, as DNA: TGCGCCAGCAGCCAAGAGTCATTATCGGGGAACCACGAGCAGTACTTC. It is translated as CASSQESLSGNHEQYF.

This clone has a handful of counts. The chain has TRBV3-1 (or the pseudogene TRBV3-2) and TRBJ2-5; 9 nucleotides agree with TRBD2. The CDR3 has 16 residues. Germline CDR1 is LGHDT and CDR2 is YNNKEL (reference sequence). The junction had 7 bases not matched to a gene; V was cut back by 1 base and J by 4 bases. The CDR3 DNA sequence: TGTGCCAGCAGCCAAGGGTTAGCGGGAGAAGGAGAGACCCAGTACTTC. It translates to CASSQGLAGEGETQYF.

This chain uses TRBV29-1 with TRBJ2-7, with 10 bases aligning to TRBD2. CDR1 SQVTM and CDR2 ANQGSEA come from the germline V gene. V lost 4 bases to trimming and J lost 2 bases; unmatched junction nucleotides: 2. The CDR3 covers 13 residues. CDR3 coding DNA: TGCAGCGTTGGGACTAGCGGACCCTACGAGCAGTACTTC. This translates into CSVGTSGPYEQYF.

CDR3 nucleotides: TGTGCCAGCAGGACAGGGGAGGTCAGTAATCAGCCCCAGCATTTT. It yields the protein CASRTGEVSNQPQHF. The genes are TRBV6-5 and TRBJ1-5; 8 bases agree with TRBD1. The CDR3 covers 15 residues. Germline-derived CDR1 and CDR2 are MNHEY and SVGAGI. Losses at the gene ends were 6 bases for V and 4 bases for J; bases not matched to a gene: 8.

This clone was found once. The chain links TRBV18 to TRBJ1-2; D call uncertain. V shed 6 bases and J shed 4 bases, with 12 bases lying between them. The germline gives CDR1 KGHSH, CDR2 LQKENI. CDR3 size: 13 residues. The CDR3 sequence: CASSPGGIYGYTF. The CDR3 region has the DNA TGTGCCAGCTCGCCCGGAGGGATCTATGGCTACACCTTC.

The chain couples TRBV5-1 to TRBJ2-1; no clear D. The CDR3 length is 13 residues. Germline V lookup: CDR1 SGHRS, CDR2 YFSETQ. The V end lost 0 bases, the J end lost 4 bases, and 5 bases lay between the germline ends. The CDR3 coding sequence is TGCGCCAGCAGCTTGGAACAGTACAATGAGCAGTTCTTC. This gives the protein CASSLEQYNEQFF.

The chain has TRBV4-1 and TRBJ2-7; D is ambiguous. V dropped 3 bases and J dropped 6 bases, with 15 bases sitting between them. The CDR3 consists of 14 residues. Per germline, CDR1 MGHRA and CDR2 YSYEKL. The CDR3 sequence is CASSHPRSDVEQYF. DNA for the CDR3: TGCGCCAGCAGCCACCCCAGAAGTGATGTCGAGCAGTACTTC.

V and J are TRBV5-8 and TRBJ2-2; 7 positions agree with TRBD1. The CDR3 spans 14 residues. Trimming cost V 7 bases and J 5 bases; bases outside gene matches: 8. CDR1 and CDR2 from the germline V gene are SGHTS and YDEGEE. The CDR3 protein is CASSTGLGTGELFF. In DNA form, the CDR3 reads TGTGCCAGCTCGACAGGGCTTGGGACCGGGGAGCTGTTTTTT.

This chain links TRBV4-1 with TRBJ2-5, with 7 bases that match TRBD1. Losses at the gene ends were 5 bases for V and 0 bases for J; bases not matched to a gene: 12. In germline, CDR1 is MGHRA, CDR2 YSYEKL. The CDR3 runs 17 residues. The CDR3 loop reads CASSRTGQVSYQETQYF. The CDR3 DNA follows: TGCGCCAGCAGCAGAACTGGACAGGTCTCGTACCAAGAGACCCAGTACTTC.

The chain combines TRBV9 with TRBJ2-6, with D unclear. Germline lookup yields CDR1 SGDLS and CDR2 YYNGEE. The CDR3 is 14 residues long. V dropped 3 bases and J dropped 4 bases, with 8 bases sitting between them. The CDR3 region is CASSEISGANVLTF. The CDR3 bases are TGTGCCAGCAGCGAAATCTCCGGGGCCAACGTCCTGACTTTC.

The CDR3 nucleotides read TGTGCCAGCAGTTACTCGAGAGGGAATCAGCCCCAGCATTTT. This codes for CASSYSRGNQPQHF. This chain connects TRBV6-5 to TRBJ1-5; D is undetermined. The CDR3 is 14 residues long. The germline V gene encodes CDR1 MNHEY and CDR2 SVGAGI. The ends were cut back, 0 bases at V and 4 bases at J, with 7 bases in the middle.

V usage is TRBV24-1 and J usage is TRBJ2-6, with D possibly TRBD2 on 5 matching bases. V lost 6 bases and J 0 bases, leaving 11 bases between the germline ends. This CDR3 comprises 16 residues. Germline CDR1 and CDR2: KGHDR and SFDVKD. CDR3 nucleotides: TGTGCCACCAGTAGAGGGTCCTACTCTGGGGCCAACGTCCTGACTTTC. It specifies CATSRGSYSGANVLTF.

V usage is TRBV10-3 and J usage is TRBJ2-4, with D perhaps matching TRBD2 (5 bases). Germline V CDR1 and CDR2: ENHRY, SYGVKD. The V end was cut by 0 bases, the J end by 5 bases, with 8 bases between. This CDR3 has 14 residues. CDR3 nucleotides: TGTGCCATCAGTGAGTCGATCGGGGAAAACATTCAGTACTTC. This gives the protein CAISESIGENIQYF.

The genes are TRBV2 and TRBJ2-2, with 8 bases that match TRBD1. The V gene end was trimmed by 2 bases and the J gene end by 7 bases; junction bases not matched to a gene: 6. The CDR3 has 15 amino acids. Germline values: CDR1 SNHLY, CDR2 FYNNEI. The CDR3 DNA reads as TGTGCCAGCAGTGAATTTGCAGGGGGCTACGGGGAGCTGTTTTTT. As protein: CASSEFAGGYGELFF.

The chain has TRBV5-4 and TRBJ1-2; tentative D call: TRBD1 (5 bases). The CDR3 runs 16 residues. V was clipped by 6 bases and J by 1 base, with 19 bases between them. Per germline, CDR1 SGHNT and CDR2 YYREEE (reference sequence). The CDR3, as DNA: TGTGCCAGCAACGCCCGGGAGGGGACCTTTAACTATGGCTACACCTTC. As protein: CASNAREGTFNYGYTF.

The chain uses TRBV12-3 or TRBV12-4 and TRBJ1-2; the D is unclear. Trimming shortened V by 1 base and J by 8 bases, and 11 bases separated the two germline ends. The CDR3 contains 13 residues. In nucleotides, the CDR3 is TGTGCCAGCAGTTTAGGGCACTATTACGGCTACACCTTC. Encoded protein: CASSLGHYYGYTF.

The V and J genes are TRBV3-1 (or the pseudogene TRBV3-2) and TRBJ2-2, with D perhaps TRBD1 (5 bases). This CDR3 spans 15 amino acids. The V end lost 6 bases, the J end lost 6 bases, and 17 bases lay between the germline ends. Germline V gene data show CDR1 as LGHDT and CDR2 as YNNKEL (reference sequence). CDR3: CASSRGTGVPGELFF. As DNA, the CDR3 is TGTGCCAGCAGTCGAGGTACAGGTGTACCCGGGGAGCTGTTTTTT.